This T cell receptor beta chain was sequenced for a study of control samples from healthy donors and cancer patients. Profiling relied on immunoSEQ multiplex PCR, and the TCRdb table lists in-frame clones only, not all of them. The table lists fewer than 95,000 clones, about 89% of them singletons. V lost 4 bases to trimming and J lost 10 bases; unmatched junction nucleotides: 10. The CDR3 runs to 14 residues. Germline V gene data show CDR1 as SGHNT and CDR2 as YYREEE (reference sequence). The clonotype was recovered from a man aged 30-40 years in good health. Sample: blood. V is TRBV5-4 and J is TRBJ2-3; 9 bases are a match to TRBD2. The CDR3 is CASSTLAGGNSQYF. CDR3 coding DNA: TGTGCCAGCAGCACCCTCGCGGGGGGGAACTCGCAGTATTTT.